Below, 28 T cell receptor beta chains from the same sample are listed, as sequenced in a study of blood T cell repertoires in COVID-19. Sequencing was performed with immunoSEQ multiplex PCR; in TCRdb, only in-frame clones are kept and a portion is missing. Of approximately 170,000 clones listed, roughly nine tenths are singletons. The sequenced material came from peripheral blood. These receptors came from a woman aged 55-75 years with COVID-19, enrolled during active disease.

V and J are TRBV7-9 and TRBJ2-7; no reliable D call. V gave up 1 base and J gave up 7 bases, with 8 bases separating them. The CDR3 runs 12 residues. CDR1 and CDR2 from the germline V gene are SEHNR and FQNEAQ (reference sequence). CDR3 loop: CASSLVLFEQYF. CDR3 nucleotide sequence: TGTGCCAGCAGCTTAGTTCTCTTTGAGCAGTACTTC.

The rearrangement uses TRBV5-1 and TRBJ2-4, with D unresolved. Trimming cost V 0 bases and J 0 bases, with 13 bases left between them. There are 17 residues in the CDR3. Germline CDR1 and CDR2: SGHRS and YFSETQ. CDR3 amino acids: CASSLGGSDLAKNIQYF. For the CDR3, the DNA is TGCGCCAGCAGCTTGGGAGGCAGTGACCTAGCCAAAAACATTCAGTACTTC.

The CDR3 here is CSASFDSWEQFF. For the CDR3, the DNA is TGCAGTGCTAGTTTTGACTCATGGGAGCAGTTCTTC. The genes are TRBV20-1 and TRBJ2-1, with D uncertain. Per the germline V gene, CDR1 is DFQATT and CDR2 is SNEGSKA (reference sequence). This CDR3 spans 12 amino acids. Trimming took 3 bases from V and 10 from J, leaving 13 bases between them.

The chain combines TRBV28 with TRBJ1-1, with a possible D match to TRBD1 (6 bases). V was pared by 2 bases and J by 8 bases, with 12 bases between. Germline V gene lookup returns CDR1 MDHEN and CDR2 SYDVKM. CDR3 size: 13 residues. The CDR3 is CASSLLGAIEAFF. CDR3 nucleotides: TGTGCCAGCAGTTTACTGGGGGCGATCGAAGCTTTCTTT.

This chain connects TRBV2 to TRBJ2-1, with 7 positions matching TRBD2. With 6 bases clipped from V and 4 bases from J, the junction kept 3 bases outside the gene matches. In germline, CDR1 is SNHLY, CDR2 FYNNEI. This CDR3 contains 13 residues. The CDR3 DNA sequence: TGTGCCAGCAGGGTGGGACTATACAATGAGCAGTTCTTC. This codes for CASRVGLYNEQFF.

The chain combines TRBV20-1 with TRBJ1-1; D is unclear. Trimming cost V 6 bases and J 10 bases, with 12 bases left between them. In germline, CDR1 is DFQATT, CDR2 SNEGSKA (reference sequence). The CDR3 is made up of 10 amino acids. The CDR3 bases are TGCAGTGCCATTAGAGGTGGAGCTTTCTTT. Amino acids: CSAIRGGAFF.

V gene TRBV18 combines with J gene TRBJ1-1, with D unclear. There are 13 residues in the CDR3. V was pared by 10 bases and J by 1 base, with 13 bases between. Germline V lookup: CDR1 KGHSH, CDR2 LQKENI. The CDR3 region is CATVWGENTEAFF. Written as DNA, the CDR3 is TGTGCCACCGTCTGGGGAGAGAACACTGAAGCTTTCTTT. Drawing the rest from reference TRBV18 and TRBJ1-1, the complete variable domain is NAGVMQNPRHLVRRRGQEARLRCSPMKGHSHVYWYRQLPEEGLKFMVYLQKENIIDESGMPKERFSAEFPKEGPSILRIQQVVRGDSAAYFCATVWGENTEAFFGQGTRLTVV.

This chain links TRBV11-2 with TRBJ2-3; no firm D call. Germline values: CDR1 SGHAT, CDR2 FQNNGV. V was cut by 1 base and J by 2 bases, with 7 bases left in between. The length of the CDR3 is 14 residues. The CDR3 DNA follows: TGTGCCAGCAGCTTAGGACTTTCCACAGATACGCAGTATTTT. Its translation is CASSLGLSTDTQYF.

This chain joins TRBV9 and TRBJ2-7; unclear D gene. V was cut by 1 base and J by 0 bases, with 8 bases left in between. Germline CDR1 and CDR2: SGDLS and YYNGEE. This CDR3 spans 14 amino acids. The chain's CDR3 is CASSVFPSSYEQYF. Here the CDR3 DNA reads TGTGCCAGCAGCGTATTCCCCAGCTCCTACGAGCAGTACTTC.

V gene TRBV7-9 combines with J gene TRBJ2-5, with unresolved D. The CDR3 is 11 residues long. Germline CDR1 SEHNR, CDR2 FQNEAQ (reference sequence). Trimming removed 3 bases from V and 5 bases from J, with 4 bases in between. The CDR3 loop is CASSFGETQYF. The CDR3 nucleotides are TGTGCCAGCAGCTTTGGCGAGACCCAGTACTTC. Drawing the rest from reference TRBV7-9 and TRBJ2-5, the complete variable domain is DTGVSQNPRHKITKRGQNVTFRCDPISEHNRLYWYRQTLGQGPEFLTYFQNEAQLEKSRLLSDRFSAERPKGSFSTLEIQRTEQGDSAMYLCASSFGETQYFGPGTRLLVL.

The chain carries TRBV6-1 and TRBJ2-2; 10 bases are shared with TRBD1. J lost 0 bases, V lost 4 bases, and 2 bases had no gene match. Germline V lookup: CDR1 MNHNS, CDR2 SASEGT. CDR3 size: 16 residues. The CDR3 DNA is TGTGCCAGCAGTGGGACAGGGGGGACGAACACCGGGGAGCTGTTTTTT. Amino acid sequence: CASSGTGGTNTGELFF.

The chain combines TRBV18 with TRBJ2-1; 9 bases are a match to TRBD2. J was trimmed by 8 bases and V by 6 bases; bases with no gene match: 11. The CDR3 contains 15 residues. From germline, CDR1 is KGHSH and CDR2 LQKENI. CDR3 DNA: TGTGCCAGCTCCCGCGGCCAGCGGGAGGTCGATGAGCAGTTCTTC. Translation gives CASSRGQREVDEQFF.

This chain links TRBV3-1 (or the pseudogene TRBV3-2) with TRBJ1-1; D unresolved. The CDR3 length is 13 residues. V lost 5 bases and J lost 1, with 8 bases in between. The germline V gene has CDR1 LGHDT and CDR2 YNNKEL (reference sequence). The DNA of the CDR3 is TGTGCCAGCAGCAATATAAAGAACACTGAAGCTTTCTTT. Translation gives CASSNIKNTEAFF.

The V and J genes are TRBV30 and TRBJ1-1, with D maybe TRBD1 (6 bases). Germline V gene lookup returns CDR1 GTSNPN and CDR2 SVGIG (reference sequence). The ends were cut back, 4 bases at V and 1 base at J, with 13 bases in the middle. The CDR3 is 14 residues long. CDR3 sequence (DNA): TGTGCCTGGACCGGGACATCTGAGAACACTGAAGCTTTCTTT. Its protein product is CAWTGTSENTEAFF.

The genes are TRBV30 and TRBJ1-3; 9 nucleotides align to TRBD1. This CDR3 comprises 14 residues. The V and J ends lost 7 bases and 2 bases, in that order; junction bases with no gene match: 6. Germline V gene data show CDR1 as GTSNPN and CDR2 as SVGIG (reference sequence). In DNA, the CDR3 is TGTGCCTACCTGACAGGGGGTACTGGAAACACCATATATTTT. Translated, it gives CAYLTGGTGNTIYF.

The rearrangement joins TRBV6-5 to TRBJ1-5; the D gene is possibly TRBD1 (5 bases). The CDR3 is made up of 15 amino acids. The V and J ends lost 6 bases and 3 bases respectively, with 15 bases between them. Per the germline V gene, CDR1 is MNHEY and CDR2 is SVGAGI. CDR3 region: CASSQTDSFNQPQHF. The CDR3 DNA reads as TGTGCCAGCAGCCAGACAGATTCCTTCAATCAGCCCCAGCATTTT.

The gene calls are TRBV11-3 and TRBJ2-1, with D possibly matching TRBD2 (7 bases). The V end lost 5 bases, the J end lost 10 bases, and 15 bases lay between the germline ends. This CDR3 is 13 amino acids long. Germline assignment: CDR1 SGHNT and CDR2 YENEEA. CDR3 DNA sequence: TGTGCCAGCAGCGGGCGGGGGCCAGGCGAGCAGTTCTTC. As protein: CASSGRGPGEQFF.

CDR3 region: CASSLPVGGPYEQYF. The CDR3 DNA sequence: TGTGCCAGCAGTCTCCCGGTAGGAGGCCCTTACGAGCAGTACTTC. The chain combines TRBV6-2 or TRBV6-3 with TRBJ2-7, with TRBD2 as a possible D gene (5 bases). The CDR3 totals 15 residues. Trimming stripped 5 bases from V and 4 bases from J, with 18 bases between. CDR1 and CDR2 (germline): MNHEY, SVGEGT.

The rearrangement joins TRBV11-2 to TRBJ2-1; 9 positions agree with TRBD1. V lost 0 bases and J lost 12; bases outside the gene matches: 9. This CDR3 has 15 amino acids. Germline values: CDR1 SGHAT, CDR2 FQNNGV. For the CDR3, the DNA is TGTGCCAGCAGCTTAGAGTGGACAGGGGCGACCGGGCAGTTCTTC. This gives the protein CASSLEWTGATGQFF.

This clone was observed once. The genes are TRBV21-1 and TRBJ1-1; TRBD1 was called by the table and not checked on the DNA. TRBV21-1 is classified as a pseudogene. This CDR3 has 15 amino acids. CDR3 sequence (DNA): TGTGCCAGCAGCAACCCCAACAGGGGGCGGACTGAAGCTTTCTTT. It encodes CASSNPNRGRTEAFF.

The CDR3 region has the DNA TGTGCCAGCGGGGCTATAAACTCCTACGAGCAGTACTTC. Protein sequence: CASGAINSYEQYF. J is TRBJ2-7 and V is TRBV5-4; a weak D match, TRBD1 (5 bases). The length of the CDR3 is 13 residues. Looked up from germline, CDR1 is SGHNT and CDR2 is YYREEE (reference sequence). Trimming stripped 7 bases from V and 0 bases from J, with 11 bases between.

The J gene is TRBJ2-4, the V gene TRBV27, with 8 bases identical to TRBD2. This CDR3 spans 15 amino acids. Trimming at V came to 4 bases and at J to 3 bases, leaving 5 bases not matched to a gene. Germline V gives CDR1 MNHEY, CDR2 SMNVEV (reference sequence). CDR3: CASSSGGGGKNIQYF. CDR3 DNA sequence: TGTGCCAGCAGTTCGGGGGGGGGCGGCAAAAACATTCAGTACTTC.

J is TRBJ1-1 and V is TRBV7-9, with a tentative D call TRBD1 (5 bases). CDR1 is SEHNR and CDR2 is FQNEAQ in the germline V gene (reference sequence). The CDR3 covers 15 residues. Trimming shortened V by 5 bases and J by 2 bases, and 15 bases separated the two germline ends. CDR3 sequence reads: CASSPPWGGNTEAFF. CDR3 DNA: TGTGCCAGCAGCCCCCCATGGGGGGGTAACACTGAAGCTTTCTTT.

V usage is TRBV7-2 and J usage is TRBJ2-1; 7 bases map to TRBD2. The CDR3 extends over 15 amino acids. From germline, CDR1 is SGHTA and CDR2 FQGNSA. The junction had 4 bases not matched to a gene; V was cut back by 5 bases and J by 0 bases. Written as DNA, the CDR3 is TGTGCCAGCAGCCCAGCGGGGAACTCCTACAATGAGCAGTTCTTC. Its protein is CASSPAGNSYNEQFF.

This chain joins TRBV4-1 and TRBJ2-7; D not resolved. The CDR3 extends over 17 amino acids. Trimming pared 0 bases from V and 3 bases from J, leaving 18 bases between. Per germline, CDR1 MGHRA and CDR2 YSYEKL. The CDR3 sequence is CASSQESPILLGYEQYF. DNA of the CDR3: TGCGCCAGCAGCCAAGAAAGCCCGATCCTCCTCGGCTACGAGCAGTACTTC.

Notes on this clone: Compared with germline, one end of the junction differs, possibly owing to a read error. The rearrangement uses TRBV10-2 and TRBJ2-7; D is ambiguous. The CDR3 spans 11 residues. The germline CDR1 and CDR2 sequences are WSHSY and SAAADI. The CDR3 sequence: CATRSSHEQYF. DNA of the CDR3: TGCGCCACTAGAAGCTCCCACGAGCAGTACTTC.

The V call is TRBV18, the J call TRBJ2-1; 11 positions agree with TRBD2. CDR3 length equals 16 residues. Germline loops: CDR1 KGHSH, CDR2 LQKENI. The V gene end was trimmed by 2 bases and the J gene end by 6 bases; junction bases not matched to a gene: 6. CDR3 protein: CASSPSLAGGGNEQFF. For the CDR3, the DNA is TGTGCCAGCTCACCATCGCTAGCGGGAGGAGGCAATGAGCAGTTCTTC.

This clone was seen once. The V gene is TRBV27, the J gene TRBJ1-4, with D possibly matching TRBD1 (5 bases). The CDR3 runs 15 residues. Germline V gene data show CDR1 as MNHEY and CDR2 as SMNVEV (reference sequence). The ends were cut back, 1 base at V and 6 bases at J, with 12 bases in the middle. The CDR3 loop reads CASSLFAGGDEKLFF. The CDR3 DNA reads TGTGCCAGCAGTTTATTCGCCGGGGGAGATGAAAAACTGTTTTTT.